This T cell receptor (beta chain) was captured in a study of CD8+ T cells in alopecia areata. General observations from the study: The study found higher clonality in lesional than normal scalp, especially in alopecia totalis/universalis.

Both CD4+ and CD8+ T cells were separated by sorting PBMCs. As concerns this clone: Its antigen is still unknown.

Reverse transcription of extracted RNA yielded cDNA, which provided the sequencing template. Measured with immunoSEQ multiplex PCR; TCRdb has only the in-frame clones, and not every one. The table records over 120,000 clones, roughly 46% of them present only once. Specimen: CD4+ T cells sorted from blood, collected at week 0. This clonotype was obtained from a human donor with alopecia areata.

The CDR3 region has the DNA TGTGCCTGGAGTGTCCCCACAGGGCTCAACTATGGCTACACCTTC. It yields the protein CAWSVPTGLNYGYTF. The chain recombines TRBV30 with TRBJ1-2, with a tentative D call TRBD1 (6 bases). V dropped 0 bases and J dropped 2 bases, with 13 bases sitting between them. The CDR3 is 15 amino acids. The germline CDR1 and CDR2 sequences are GTSNPN and SVGIG (reference sequence).